These 3 T cell receptor beta chains were all obtained from the same sample, sequenced in a study of T cell clonality in common variable immunodeficiency. Study-level points and caveats: In common variable immunodeficiency, TCR beta chains reportedly carried fewer deletions and N-nucleotide insertions.

Clones were sequenced by immunoSEQ multiplex PCR, and TCRdb holds only the in-frame ones, with some missing. The table lists almost 20,000 clones, with no singletons. Their cognate antigens are unknown. Sequenced: peripheral blood mononuclear cells. The receptor source for this set is a human donor with common variable immunodeficiency.

The sample holds many counts of this clone. The read is 3 residues too short to cover the CDR3 end, so that end is filled in from the germline J gene. The V and J genes are TRBV7-3 and TRBJ2-7, with 14 bases aligning to TRBD2. J was trimmed by 2 bases and V by 4 bases; bases with no gene match: 7. This CDR3 has 17 residues. The germline gives CDR1 SGHTA, CDR2 FQGTGA. Incomplete CDR3 DNA: TGTGCCAGCAGCTCCAACGAGACTAGCGGGAGGGCCTACGAG. This encodes CASSSNETSGRAYE. The complete CDR3 reads CASSSNETSGRAYEQYF.

This clone was detected many times. The covered CDR3 bases are TGTGCCAGTAGTATGAGACAGGGAGGGGGCTACGAG. Protein: CASSMRQGGGYE. The whole CDR3 sequence reads CASSMRQGGGYEQYF. The chain uses TRBV19 and TRBJ2-7; the D call may be TRBD1 or TRBD2 (7 bases each). The CDR3 is cut off 3 residues early in the read; its end comes from the germline J gene. The CDR3 runs 15 residues. CDR1 and CDR2 from the germline V gene are LNHDA and SQIVND (reference sequence). V dropped 3 bases and J dropped 3 bases, with 15 bases sitting between them.

This clone was recorded a few times. The missing CDR3 end, 3 residues past where the read stops, is filled in from the germline J gene. This rearrangement joins TRBV18 to TRBJ2-5, with 7 bases matching TRBD2. The CDR3 contains 16 residues. Germline lookup yields CDR1 KGHSH and CDR2 LQKENI. The ends lost 4 bases at V and 4 bases at J; junction bases unmatched: 12. The CDR3 reads CASSRASGTYGETQYF. CDR3 DNA, as far as it was read: TGTGCCAGCTCACGGGCTAGCGGAACCTACGGAGAGACC.